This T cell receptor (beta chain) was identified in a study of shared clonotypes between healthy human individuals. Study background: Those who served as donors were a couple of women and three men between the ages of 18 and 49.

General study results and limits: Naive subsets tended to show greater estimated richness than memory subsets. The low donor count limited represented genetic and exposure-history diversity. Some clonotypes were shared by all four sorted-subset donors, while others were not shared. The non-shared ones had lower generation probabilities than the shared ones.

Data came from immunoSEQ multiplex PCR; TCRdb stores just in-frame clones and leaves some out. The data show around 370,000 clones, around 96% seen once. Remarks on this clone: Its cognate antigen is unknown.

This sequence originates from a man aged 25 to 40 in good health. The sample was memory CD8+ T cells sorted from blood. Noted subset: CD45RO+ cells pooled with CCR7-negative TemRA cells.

CDR3 amino acids: CASSFKGLAPYNEQFF. The CDR3 region has the DNA TGTGCCAGCAGCTTCAAAGGACTAGCGCCGTACAATGAGCAGTTCTTC. The rearrangement uses TRBV7-2 and TRBJ2-1; TRBD2 matches at 9 bases. Trimming at V came to 3 bases and at J to 4 bases, leaving 7 bases not matched to a gene. CDR1 is SGHTA, CDR2 FQGNSA, per germline. CDR3 length equals 16 residues.